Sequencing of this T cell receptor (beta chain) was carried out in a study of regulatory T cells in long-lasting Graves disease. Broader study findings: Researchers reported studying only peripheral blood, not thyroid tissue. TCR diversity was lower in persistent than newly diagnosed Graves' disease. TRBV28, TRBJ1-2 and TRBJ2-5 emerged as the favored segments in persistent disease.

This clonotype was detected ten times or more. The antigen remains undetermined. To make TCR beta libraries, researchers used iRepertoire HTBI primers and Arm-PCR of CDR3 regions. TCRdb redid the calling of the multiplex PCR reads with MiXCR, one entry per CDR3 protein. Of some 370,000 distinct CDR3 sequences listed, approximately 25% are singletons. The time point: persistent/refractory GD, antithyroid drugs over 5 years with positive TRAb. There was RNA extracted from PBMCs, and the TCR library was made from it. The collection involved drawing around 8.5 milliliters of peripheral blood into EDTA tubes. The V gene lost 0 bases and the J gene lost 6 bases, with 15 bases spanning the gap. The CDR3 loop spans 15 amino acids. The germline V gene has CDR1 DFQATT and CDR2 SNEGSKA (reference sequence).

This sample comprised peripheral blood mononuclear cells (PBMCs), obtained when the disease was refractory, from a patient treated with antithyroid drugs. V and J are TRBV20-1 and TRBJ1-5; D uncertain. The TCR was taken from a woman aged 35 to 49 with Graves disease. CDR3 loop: CSARDRTRGLQPQHF. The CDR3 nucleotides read TGCAGTGCTAGAGATCGAACACGAGGACTTCAGCCCCAGCATTTT.